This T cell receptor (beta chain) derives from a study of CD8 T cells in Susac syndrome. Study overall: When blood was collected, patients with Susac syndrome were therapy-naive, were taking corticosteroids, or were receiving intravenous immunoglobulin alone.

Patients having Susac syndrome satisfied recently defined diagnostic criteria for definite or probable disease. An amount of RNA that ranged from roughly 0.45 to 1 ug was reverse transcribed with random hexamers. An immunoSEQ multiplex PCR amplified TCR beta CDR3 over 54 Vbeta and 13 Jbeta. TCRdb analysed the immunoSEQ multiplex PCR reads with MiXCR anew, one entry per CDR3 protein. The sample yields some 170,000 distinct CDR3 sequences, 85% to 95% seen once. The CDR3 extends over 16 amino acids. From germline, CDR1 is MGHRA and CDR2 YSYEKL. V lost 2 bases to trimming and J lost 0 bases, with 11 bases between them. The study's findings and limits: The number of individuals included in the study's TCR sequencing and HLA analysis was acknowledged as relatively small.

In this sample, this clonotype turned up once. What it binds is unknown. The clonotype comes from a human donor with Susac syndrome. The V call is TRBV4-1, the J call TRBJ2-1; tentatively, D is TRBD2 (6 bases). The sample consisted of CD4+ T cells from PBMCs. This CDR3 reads CASSQRIGGSYNEQFF. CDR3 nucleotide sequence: TGCGCCAGCAGCCAAAGAATCGGGGGCTCCTACAATGAGCAGTTCTTC.